This record looks at one TCR beta chain sequence and its context. Its antigen is not identified. Adult Caucasians living in Nashville, Tennessee made up all of the donors. CD4+ cells yielded CD45RA+ naive and CD45RA-negative memory subsets. These data belong to a study of shared clonotypes between healthy human individuals. Some clones are missing from TCRdb's copy, which holds only in-frame ones; the method was immunoSEQ multiplex PCR. The table has some 1 million clones, approximately 76% seen once; the top ten hold 1.4%. Findings and limits, study-wide: Compared with memory subsets, naive subsets generally had larger estimated richness. Around 5% of naive CD4 clonotypes were common to four donors.

The J segment lost 0 bases and the V segment lost 4 bases, leaving 10 bases of the junction unmatched. From germline, CDR1 is GTSNPN and CDR2 SVGIG (reference sequence). The CDR3 loop spans 18 amino acids. The V and J genes are TRBV30 and TRBJ1-5, with 12 bases that match TRBD1. Sequenced material: memory CD4+ T cells sorted from blood. Subset: CD45RA-negative fraction. The receptor's source is a man aged 18 to 35 in good health. This CDR3 is CAWTTGTGGRYSNQPQHF. CDR3 nucleotide sequence: TGTGCCTGGACCACCGGGACAGGGGGCCGATATAGCAATCAGCCCCAGCATTTT. Full variable domain (missing parts from reference TRBV30 and TRBJ1-5): SQTIHQWPATLVQPVGSPLSLECTVEGTSNPNLYWYRQAAGRGLQLLFYSVGIGQISSEVPQNLSASRPQDRQFILSSKKLLLSDSGFYLCAWTTGTGGRYSNQPQHFGDGTRLSIL.